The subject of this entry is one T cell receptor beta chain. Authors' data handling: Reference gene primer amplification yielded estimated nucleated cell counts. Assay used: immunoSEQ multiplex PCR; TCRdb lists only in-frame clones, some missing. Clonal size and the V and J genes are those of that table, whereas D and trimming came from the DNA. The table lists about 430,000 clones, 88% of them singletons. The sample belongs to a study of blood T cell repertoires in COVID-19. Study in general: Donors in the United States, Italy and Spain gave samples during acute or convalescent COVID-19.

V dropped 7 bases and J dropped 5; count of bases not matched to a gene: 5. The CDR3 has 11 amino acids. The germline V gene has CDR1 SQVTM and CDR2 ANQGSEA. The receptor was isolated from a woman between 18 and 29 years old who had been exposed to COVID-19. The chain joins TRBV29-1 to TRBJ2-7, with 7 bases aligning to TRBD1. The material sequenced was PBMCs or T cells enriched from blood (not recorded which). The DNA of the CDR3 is TGCAGCGCCGGAACAGGGGACGAGCAGTACTTC. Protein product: CSAGTGDEQYF.